These T cell receptor beta chains were read from a single sample in a study of OX40 agonist ivuxolimab in advanced cancers. Only in-frame clones appear in the TCRdb table, and some are missing; sequencing was by immunoSEQ multiplex PCR. Of approximately 56,000 clones in the sample, approximately 80% were seen once. This specimen consisted of CD4+ or CD8+ T cells sorted from blood, obtained in a trial of the OX40 agonist ivuxolimab. The receptors stem from an adult with an advanced solid tumor such as melanoma, head and neck, liver or kidney cancer. Each CDR3 is given with its conserved first and last residue. Each record gives: J gene, CDR3 length, V gene, clone size, D gene, CDR3 protein, CDR3 DNA. D genes are given only for firm matches. Clone sizes are given selectively: once, few, many, or a class where the clone is expanded.

TRBJ2-5	15	TRBV7-3	.	TRBD1	CASSRGTGYQETQYF	TGTGCCAGCAGCCGAGGGACAGGGTACCAAGAGACCCAGTACTTC
TRBJ1-2	15	TRBV5-5	.	TRBD1	CASRSTGVLNYGYTF	TGTGCCAGCAGATCCACAGGGGTTCTAAACTATGGCTACACCTTC
TRBJ1-3	15	TRBV10-3	.	.	CAISEWLSSGNTIYF	TGTGCCATCAGTGAGTGGCTGTCCTCTGGAAACACCATATATTTT
TRBJ2-7	15	TRBV11-3	.	.	CASSFSGTASYEQYF	TGTGCCAGCAGCTTCTCCGGGACGGCCTCCTACGAGCAGTACTTC
TRBJ2-5	15	TRBV18	few	.	CASSPGLGSQETQYF	TGTGCCAGCTCACCTGGGCTGGGCAGCCAAGAGACCCAGTACTTC
TRBJ2-3	13	TRBV19	.	TRBD2	CASSSETSDTQYF	TGTGCCAGTAGTAGCGAGACTAGCGATACGCAGTATTTT
TRBJ2-2	15	TRBV5-4	once	TRBD1	CASSAPGQGTGELFF	TGTGCCAGCAGCGCACCGGGACAGGGGACCGGGGAGCTGTTTTTT
TRBJ2-6	13	TRBV5-4	.	.	CASINRGANVLTF	TGTGCCAGCATCAACCGTGGGGCCAACGTCCTGACTTTC
TRBJ1-4	13	TRBV28	.	TRBD1	CASSSPDREKLFF	TGTGCCAGCAGTTCCCCGGACAGGGAAAAACTGTTTTTT
TRBJ2-3	11	TRBV6-5	.	.	CASSRTDTQYF	TGTGCCAGCAGCCGCACGGATACGCAGTATTTT
TRBJ1-6	15	TRBV19	.	TRBD1	CASSPGQGFGSPLHF	TGTGCCAGTAGTCCGGGACAGGGGTTCGGTTCACCCCTCCACTTT
TRBJ2-5	16	TRBV7-9	.	TRBD1	CASSSRQGQGYQTQYF	TGTGCCAGCAGCTCCCGACAGGGACAGGGATATCAGACCCAGTACTTC
TRBJ2-3	12	TRBV6-5	.	.	CASSPGGNTQYF	TGTGCCAGCAGTCCCGGGGGAAATACGCAGTATTTT
TRBJ2-6	15	TRBV4-1	.	TRBD1	CASSQAGTGGRILTF	TGCGCCAGCAGCCAGGCTGGGACAGGGGGTAGGATCCTGACTTTC
TRBJ2-7	14	TRBV21-1	.	.	CASTKNRARHEQYF	TGTGCCAGCACCAAAAACAGGGCAAGGCACGAGCAGTACTTC
TRBJ1-5	13	TRBV15	.	.	CATSLGEVQPQHF	TGTGCCACCAGCCTCGGGGAGGTTCAGCCCCAGCATTTT
TRBJ1-5	15	TRBV10-3	medium-sized	TRBD1	CATKTGTGGNQPQHF	TGTGCCACCAAGACCGGGACAGGGGGCAATCAGCCCCAGCATTTT
TRBJ1-5	13	TRBV6-5	.	.	CATSVGRAQPQHF	TGTGCCACCTCCGTTGGGAGGGCTCAGCCCCAGCATTTT
TRBJ2-3	13	TRBV7-7	.	.	CASSPVSTDTQYF	TGTGCCAGCAGCCCCGTGTCCACAGATACGCAGTATTTT
TRBJ1-2	15	TRBV9	medium-sized	TRBD1	CASSVGQGPMYGYTF	TGTGCCAGCAGCGTAGGACAGGGGCCTATGTATGGCTACACCTTC
TRBJ2-5	15	TRBV11-2	.	TRBD1	CASSLARDREGTQYF	TGTGCCAGCAGCTTGGCGCGGGACAGGGAAGGGACCCAGTACTTC
TRBJ2-7	14	TRBV4-2	once	.	CASSQAEGSYEQYF	TGTGCCAGCAGCCAGGCTGAGGGGAGCTACGAGCAGTACTTC
TRBJ1-1	16	TRBV10-3	.	.	CAISAHTSTENTEAFF	TGTGCCATCAGTGCACACACCTCGACAGAGAACACTGAAGCTTTCTTT
TRBJ1-1	13	TRBV14	.	.	CASSQGANTEAFF	TGTGCCAGCAGCCAAGGGGCGAACACTGAAGCTTTCTTT
TRBJ2-7	17	TRBV28	.	.	CASSLLLPGASFYEQYF	TGTGCCAGCAGTTTATTGTTGCCGGGGGCCTCCTTTTACGAGCAGTACTTC
TRBJ2-1	12	TRBV14	.	.	CASSQGSGVVFF	TGTGCCAGCAGCCAAGGATCGGGGGTAGTGTTCTTC
TRBJ2-3	13	TRBV18	.	.	CASSPTSTDTQYF	TGTGCCAGCTCACCAACTAGCACAGATACGCAGTATTTT
TRBJ1-5	14	TRBV5-4	.	.	CASSLAGSNQPQHF	TGTGCCAGCAGCTTGGCAGGTAGCAATCAGCCCCAGCATTTT
TRBJ2-2	16	TRBV11-2	.	.	CASTLAGAANTGELFF	TGTGCCAGCACCCTAGCCGGGGCAGCGAACACCGGGGAGCTGTTTTTT
TRBJ1-4	15	TRBV2	.	.	CASRRASATNEKLFF	TGTGCCAGCAGGCGAGCTTCGGCAACTAATGAAAAACTGTTTTTT
TRBJ2-1	15	TRBV5-4	.	TRBD1	CASSHRDRMPNEQFF	TGTGCCAGCAGCCACCGGGACAGGATGCCCAATGAGCAGTTCTTC